This T cell receptor (beta chain) emerged from a study of T cells in Graves' hyperthyroidism and ophthalmopathy. General observations from the study: Blood held most thyroid clonotypes expanded above 0.001 frequency.

Concerning this clonotype: Its antigen is not known.

The germline gives CDR1 MDHEN, CDR2 SYDVKM. Between the trimmed V and J ends, which lost 2 bases and 7 bases, there was a span of 9 bases. CDR3 length: 13 amino acids. The source material, RNA transcripts, was used to amplify TCR beta CDR3 regions. In the first-round RT-PCR of the TCR CDR3, the HTBI primer set was used. TCRdb called the multiplex PCR reads again in MiXCR, with one record for every CDR3 protein. This sample has approximately 710,000 distinct CDR3 sequences, with approximately 15% found just once. Graves' hyperthyroidism is called stable when ophthalmopathy does not progress within 18 months.

Specimen: blood. The chain recombines TRBV28 with TRBJ1-5; D remains ambiguous. This receptor was identified in a man aged 50 or older with Graves' hyperthyroidism. The CDR3 spells CASSLMGRQPQHF. The CDR3 DNA is TGTGCCAGCAGTTTAATGGGCCGCCAGCCCCAGCATTTT.